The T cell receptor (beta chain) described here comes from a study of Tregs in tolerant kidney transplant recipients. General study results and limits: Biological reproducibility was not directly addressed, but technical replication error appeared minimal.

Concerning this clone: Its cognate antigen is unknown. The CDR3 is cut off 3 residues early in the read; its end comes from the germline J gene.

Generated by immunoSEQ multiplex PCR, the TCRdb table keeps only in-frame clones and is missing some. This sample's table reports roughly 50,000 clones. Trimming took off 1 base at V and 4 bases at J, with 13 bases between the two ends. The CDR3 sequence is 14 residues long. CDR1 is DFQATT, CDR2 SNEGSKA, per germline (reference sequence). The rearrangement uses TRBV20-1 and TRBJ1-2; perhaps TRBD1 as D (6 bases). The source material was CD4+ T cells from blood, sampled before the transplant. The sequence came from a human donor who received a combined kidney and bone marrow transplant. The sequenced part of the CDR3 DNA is TGCAGTGCTAGAGTCCCCGACAGGTCCTATGGC. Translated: CSARVPDRSYG. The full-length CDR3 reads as CSARVPDRSYGYTF.